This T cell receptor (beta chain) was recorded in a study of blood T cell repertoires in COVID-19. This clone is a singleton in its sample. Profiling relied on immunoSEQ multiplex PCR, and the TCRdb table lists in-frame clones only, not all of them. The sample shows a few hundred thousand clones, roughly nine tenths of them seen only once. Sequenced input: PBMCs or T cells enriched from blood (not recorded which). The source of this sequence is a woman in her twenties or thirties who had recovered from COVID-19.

CDR3 DNA sequence: TGTGCCAGTAGGTGGCTCCGGGACAGGGATTATGGCTACACCTTC. Encoded protein: CASRWLRDRDYGYTF. V is TRBV19 and J is TRBJ1-2, with 9 bases aligning to TRBD1. In germline, CDR1 is LNHDA, CDR2 SQIVND (reference sequence). This CDR3 contains 15 residues. Trimming cost V 6 bases and J 5 bases; bases outside gene matches: 10.